These 2 T cell receptor beta chains came from one sample sequenced in a study of TIL therapy for anti-PD-1-resistant metastatic lung cancer. The immunoSEQ assay was v3. Only in-frame clones appear in the TCRdb table, and some are missing; sequencing was by immunoSEQ multiplex PCR. Here the sample spans fewer than 60,000 clones, approximately 86% being singletons. Time point here: pre-treatment sample, taken before nivolumab and TIL therapy. Sample: blood, taken at baseline. The receptors here all came from a person aged 25 to 80 with non-small cell lung cancer.

The chain employs TRBV15 and TRBJ1-4; TRBD1 matches at 7 bases. CDR1 is LNHNV, CDR2 YYDKDF, per germline (reference sequence). This CDR3 region has 12 residues. The CDR3 nucleotides read TGTGAAACCGAGGGGGCGTGCGAAAAACTGTTTTTT. As protein: CETEGACEKLFF. Based on the CDR3 plus reference TRBV15 and TRBJ1-4, the full variable domain is DAMVIQNPRYQVTQFGKPVTLSCSQTLNHNVMYWYQQKSSQAPKLLFHYYDKDFNNEADTPDNFQSRRPNTSFCFLDIRSPGLGDTAMYLCETEGACEKLFFGSGTQLSVL.

The J gene is TRBJ1-2, the V gene TRBV7-9; D is uncertain. Trimming took 5 bases from V and 0 from J, leaving 10 bases between them. Germline V CDR1 and CDR2: SEHNR, FQNEAQ (reference sequence). CDR3 size: 14 residues. As DNA, the CDR3 is TGTGCCAGCAGCGAGACTCCTGCTAACTATGGCTACACCTTC. Translating it yields CASSETPANYGYTF.